This entry concerns a single T cell receptor (beta chain). Its target is not known. PBMCs were isolated at a quantity of at least 6 million per sample. Then a second PCR, running roughly 7 to 11 cycles, was carried out with a sample-barcoded 5' primer and a J-beta primer mix. TCRdb independently ran MiXCR on the 5' RACE reads; one entry per CDR3 protein. Among 1.8 million or so distinct CDR3 sequences listed, around 42% were seen once. The data originate from a study of blood T cells in healthy people across ages. Overall study results and limits: Naive and antigen-experienced cells were not separated, limiting conclusive comparison. TCR beta diversity, measured per million T cells, fell in a roughly linear way with age.

V was clipped by 0 bases and J by 3 bases, with 19 bases between them. Germline V gives CDR1 SGHRS, CDR2 YFSETQ. The length of the CDR3 is 17 residues. Sequenced sample: blood. The chain recombines TRBV5-1 with TRBJ2-7; D possibly corresponds to TRBD2 (7 bases). This clonotype was obtained from a human donor in good health. The CDR3 DNA is TGCGCCAGCAGCTTGGCTGCGGGGGCAGGGGTTATCTACGAGCAGTACTTC. This translates into CASSLAAGAGVIYEQYF.